The clone carrying this TCR beta chain was seen more than once but under ten times. Antigen unknown. The data were taken from a study of blood T cells in healthy people across ages. Findings and limits, study-wide: A strong correlation was seen between TCR beta diversity and naive T cell percentage.

The use of a sample-barcoded 5' primer and a J-beta primer mix characterized a second PCR of about 6 to 12 cycles. From the 5' RACE reads, TCRdb called clonotypes with MiXCR, one entry per CDR3 protein. The sample yields hundreds of thousands of distinct CDR3 sequences, 52% seen once. The CDR3 runs 17 residues. CDR1 SGHDT and CDR2 YYEEEE come from the germline V gene. The trim removed 3 bases at V and 3 bases at J, leaving 11 bases unmatched. Sequencing used blood. The clonotype comes from a woman at least 80 years old in good health. The gene calls are TRBV5-6 and TRBJ2-2, with TRBD1 matching 7 bases. The CDR3 loop reads CASSYTVRGGYTGELFF. As DNA, the CDR3 is TGTGCCAGCAGCTACACCGTCCGAGGGGGCTACACCGGGGAGCTGTTTTTT.